Below are 6 T cell receptor beta chains sequenced from a single sample in a study of human CD8 memory T cell subsets. Production of TCR beta libraries used UMI-labeled 5' RACE as the method. TCRdb reprocessed the 5' RACE reads and stores each CDR3 protein as one record, lacking DNA. The sample is made up of roughly 10,000 distinct CDR3 sequences, and the top ten hold about a fifth of it. The sequenced material came from CD8+ stem-like memory T cells (TSCM and TCM) sorted from PBMCs. Specified subset: stem-like memory CD8 T cells (TSTEM), CCR7+ PD-1- TIGIT-. The source is a human donor in good health.

The rearrangement links TRBV19 to TRBJ1-1. Per the germline V gene, CDR1 is LNHDA and CDR2 is SQIVND (reference sequence). This CDR3 contains 14 residues. CDR3 protein: CASSIEIYSPEAFF.

The rearrangement joins TRBV29-1 to TRBJ2-7; TCRdb gives TRBD1 as the D gene, but with no DNA this cannot be confirmed. This CDR3 is 16 amino acids long. The V gene's germline CDR1 is SQVTM and CDR2 ANQGSEA. CDR3 in amino acids: CSVRGETGEGTYEQYF.

The chain is built from TRBV18 and TRBJ2-1. The germline V gene encodes CDR1 KGHSH and CDR2 LQKENI. The CDR3 is made up of 13 amino acids. The CDR3 spells CASSPPDYNEQFF.

V and J are TRBV4-2 and TRBJ2-3; absent DNA, TCRdb's TRBD2 call cannot be checked. This CDR3 is built from 15 residues. Germline V gene lookup returns CDR1 LGHNA and CDR2 YNFKEQ. CDR3 sequence: CASSPGLSYTDTQYF.

This chain links TRBV4-1 with TRBJ2-7. Germline V CDR1 and CDR2: MGHRA, YSYEKL. CDR3 length: 16 amino acids. This chain's CDR3 is CASSQDSRSPFYEQYF.

The rearrangement links TRBV6-2 or TRBV6-3 to TRBJ2-5; TCRdb picks TRBD1, but there is no DNA to check that call. CDR1 is MNHEY, CDR2 SVGEGT, per germline. CDR3 size: 15 residues. CDR3 sequence reads: CASSYTSTGSETQYF.